The clone carrying this T cell receptor beta chain was seen only a few times. The data belong to a study of cytomegalovirus exposure and HLA in healthy donors. The V and J ends lost 1 base and 7 bases, in that order; junction bases with no gene match: 12. Germline assignment: CDR1 SGHVS and CDR2 FNYEAQ. The CDR3 spans 17 residues. The primer mix had 60 Vbeta and 13 Jbeta primers. Sequenced by immunoSEQ multiplex PCR; TCRdb stores in-frame clones only, minus some. The table has some 200,000 clones, roughly 70% seen once; the top ten hold 2.6%. This receptor was identified in a middle-aged man in good health and CMV-seropositive. Input material: PBMCs. This chain connects TRBV7-6 to TRBJ2-2; 7 nucleotides agree with TRBD2. In DNA form, the CDR3 reads TGTGCCAGCAGCTTAGTCGGAAGCGGGGACTTGGGCGGGGAGCTGTTTTTT. It translates to CASSLVGSGDLGGELFF. The full variable domain, its missing parts supplied by reference TRBV7-6 and TRBJ2-2, is GAGVSQSPRYKVTKRGQDVALRCDPISGHVSLYWYRQALGQGPEFLTYFNYEAQQDKSGLPNDRFSAERPEGSISTLTIQRTEQRDSAMYRCASSLVGSGDLGGELFFGEGSRLTVL.